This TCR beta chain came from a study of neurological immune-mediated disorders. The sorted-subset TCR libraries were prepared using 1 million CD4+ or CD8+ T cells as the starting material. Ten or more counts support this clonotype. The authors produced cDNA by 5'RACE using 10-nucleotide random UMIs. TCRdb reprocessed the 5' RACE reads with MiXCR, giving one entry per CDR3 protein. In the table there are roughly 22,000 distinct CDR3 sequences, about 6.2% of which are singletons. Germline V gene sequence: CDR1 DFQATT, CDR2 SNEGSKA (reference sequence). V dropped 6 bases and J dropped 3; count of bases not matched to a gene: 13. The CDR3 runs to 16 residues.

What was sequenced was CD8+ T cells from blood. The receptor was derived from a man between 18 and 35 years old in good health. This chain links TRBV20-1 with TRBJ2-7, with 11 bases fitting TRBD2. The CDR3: CSATSSGGPSHYEQYF. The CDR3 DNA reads TGCAGTGCCACTTCTAGCGGGGGGCCGAGCCACTACGAGCAGTACTTC.